These T cell receptor beta chains were read from a single sample in a study of blood T cells in healthy people across ages. MiXCR, applied by TCRdb to the 5' RACE reads, yields one record per CDR3 protein. The data contain 700,000 to 850,000 distinct CDR3 sequences, 53% of them seen just once; the ten biggest clones take up roughly 40%. The sequencing input was blood. Receptors originate from a man older than 75 in good health. Both conserved end residues are trimmed from each CDR3.

v_call cdr3_aa
TRBV20-1 SARVYRSYNEQF
TRBV14 ASSLGPSYGYT
TRBV7-9 ASSSLGLRTQY
TRBV20-1 SAPGQDRYAY
TRBV20-1 SARQIAVHGYAY
TRBV10-3 AISEGRVLPNTGELF
TRBV20-1 SAEKGLADEQY
TRBV5-1 ASSTGTSGSSNIQY
TRBV28 ASSLSYLRRANVLT
TRBV5-1 ASSRTGETQPQH
TRBV5-1 ASSLSVAGFKIVDEQY
TRBV5-1 ASSLVGASGNANYEQY
TRBV27 ASSFRSEQY
TRBV25-1 ASAPTGGRYGYT
TRBV5-1 ASSRGLAGSNEQY
TRBV12-3/TRBV12-4 ASSWAKNIQY
TRBV15 ATSREAAPLPYEQY
TRBV5-1 ASSSAAVTDTQY
TRBV3-1 ASSQEGTSGMHRYAY
TRBV5-5 ASSPRDILYEQY
TRBV21-1 ASQPPGRGTEAF
TRBV15 ATSREGGTQY
TRBV14 ANSQEAGTQETQY
TRBV5-1 ASSPGPGTSANEQF
TRBV7-9 ASSTGGTNEKLF
TRBV7-2 ASSFSAGGFRDAY
TRBV5-1 ASSPWTTGYEQY
TRBV3-1 ASSQDIPDFLGGELF
TRBV4-2 ASSHLGTGDTEAF
TRBV4-1 ASSQALAGGRQF
TRBV4-2 ASTGGSGANVLT
TRBV29-1 SVDSLAGYT
TRBV29-1 SVGLQGGRRYAY
TRBV18 ASSPLERAAYGYT